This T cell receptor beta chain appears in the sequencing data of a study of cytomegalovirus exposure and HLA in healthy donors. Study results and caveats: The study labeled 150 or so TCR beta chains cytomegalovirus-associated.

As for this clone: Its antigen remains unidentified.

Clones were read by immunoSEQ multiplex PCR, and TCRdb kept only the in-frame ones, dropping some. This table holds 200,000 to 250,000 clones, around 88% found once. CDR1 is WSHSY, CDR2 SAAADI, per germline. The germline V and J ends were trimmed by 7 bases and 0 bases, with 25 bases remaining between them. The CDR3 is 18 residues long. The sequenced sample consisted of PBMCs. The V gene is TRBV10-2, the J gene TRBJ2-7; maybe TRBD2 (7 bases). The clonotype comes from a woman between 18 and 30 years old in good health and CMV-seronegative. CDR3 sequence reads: CASTQTWTAGRSSYEQYF. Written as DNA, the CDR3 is TGCGCCAGCACTCAGACGTGGACAGCGGGACGTTCCTCCTACGAGCAGTACTTC.